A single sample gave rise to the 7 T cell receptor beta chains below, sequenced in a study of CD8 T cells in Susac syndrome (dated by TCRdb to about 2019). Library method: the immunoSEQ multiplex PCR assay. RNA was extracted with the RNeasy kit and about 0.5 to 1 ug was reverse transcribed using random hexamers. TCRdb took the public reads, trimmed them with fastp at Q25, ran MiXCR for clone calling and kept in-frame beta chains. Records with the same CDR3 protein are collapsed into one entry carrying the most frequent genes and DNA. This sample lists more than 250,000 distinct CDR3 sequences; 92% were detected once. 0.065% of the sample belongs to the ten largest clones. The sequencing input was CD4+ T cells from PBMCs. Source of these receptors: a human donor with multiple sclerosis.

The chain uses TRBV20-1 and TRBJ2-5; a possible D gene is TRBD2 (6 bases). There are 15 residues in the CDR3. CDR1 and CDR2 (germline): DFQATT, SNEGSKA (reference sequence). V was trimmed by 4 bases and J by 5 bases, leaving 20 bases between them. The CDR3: CSATNVAAALETQYF. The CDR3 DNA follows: TGCAGTGCTACTAATGTAGCGGCGGCTTTGGAGACCCAGTACTTC.

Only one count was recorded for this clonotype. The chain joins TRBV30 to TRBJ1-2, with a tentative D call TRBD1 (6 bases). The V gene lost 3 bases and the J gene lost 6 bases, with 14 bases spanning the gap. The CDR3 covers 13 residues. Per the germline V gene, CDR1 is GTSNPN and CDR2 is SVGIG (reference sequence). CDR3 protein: CAWRLQGIDGYTF. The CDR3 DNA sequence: TGTGCCTGGAGGCTACAGGGAATCGATGGCTACACCTTC.

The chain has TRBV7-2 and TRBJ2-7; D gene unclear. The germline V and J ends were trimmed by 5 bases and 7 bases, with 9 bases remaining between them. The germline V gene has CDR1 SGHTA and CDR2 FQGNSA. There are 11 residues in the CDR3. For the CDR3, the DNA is TGTGCCAGCAGCGCGTCGAGGGAGCAGTACTTC. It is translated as CASSASREQYF.

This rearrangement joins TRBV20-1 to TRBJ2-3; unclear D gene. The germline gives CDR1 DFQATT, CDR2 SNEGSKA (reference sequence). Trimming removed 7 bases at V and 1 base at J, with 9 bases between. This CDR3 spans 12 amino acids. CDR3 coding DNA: TGCAGTGTTGGGGAAGGCACAGATACGCAGTATTTT. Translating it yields CSVGEGTDTQYF.

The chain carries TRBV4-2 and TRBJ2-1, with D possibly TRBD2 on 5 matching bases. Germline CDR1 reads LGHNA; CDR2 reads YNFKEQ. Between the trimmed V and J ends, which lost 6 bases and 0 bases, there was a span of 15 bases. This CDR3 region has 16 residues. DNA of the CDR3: TGTGCCAGCAGTTTATCCGACCGGGACTCCTACAATGAGCAGTTCTTC. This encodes CASSLSDRDSYNEQFF.

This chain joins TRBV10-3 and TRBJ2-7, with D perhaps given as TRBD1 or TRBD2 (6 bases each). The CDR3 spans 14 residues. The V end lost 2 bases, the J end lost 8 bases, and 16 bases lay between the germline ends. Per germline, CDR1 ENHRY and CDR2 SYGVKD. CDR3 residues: CAISETGAEGKQYF. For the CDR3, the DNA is TGTGCCATCAGTGAGACGGGGGCGGAAGGGAAGCAGTACTTC.

CDR3 coding DNA: TGTGCCAGCAGCCCCTCAACGCAGGGGAACTATGGCTACACCTTC. Protein product: CASSPSTQGNYGYTF. This chain connects TRBV7-9 to TRBJ1-2; D might be TRBD1 (6 bases). CDR1 SEHNR and CDR2 FQNEAQ come from the germline V gene (reference sequence). The CDR3 totals 15 residues. V dropped 5 bases and J dropped 2 bases, with 15 bases sitting between them.